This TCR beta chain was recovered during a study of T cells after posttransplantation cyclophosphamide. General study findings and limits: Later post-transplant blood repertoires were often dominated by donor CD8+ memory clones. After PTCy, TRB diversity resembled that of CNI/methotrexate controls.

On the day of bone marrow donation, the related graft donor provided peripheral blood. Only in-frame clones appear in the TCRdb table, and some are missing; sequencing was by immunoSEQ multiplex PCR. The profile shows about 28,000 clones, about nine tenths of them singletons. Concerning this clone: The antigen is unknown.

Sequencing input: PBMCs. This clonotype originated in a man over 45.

In nucleotides, the CDR3 is TGTGCCAGCAGACCGAGAGGCAACGGAGGGGGCTACACCTTC. It is translated as CASRPRGNGGGYTF. V usage is TRBV28 and J usage is TRBJ1-2; no reliable D call. The CDR3 has 14 amino acids. CDR1 is MDHEN and CDR2 is SYDVKM in the germline V gene. Between the trimmed V and J ends, which lost 6 bases and 8 bases, there was a span of 19 bases.